This T cell receptor (beta chain) is from a study of blood T cell repertoires in COVID-19. Method: immunoSEQ multiplex PCR; TCRdb's copy keeps in-frame clones and lacks some. The table shows around 78,000 clones, with roughly 89% occurring only once. V was trimmed by 2 bases and J by 4 bases, leaving 9 bases between them. The germline gives CDR1 LNHNV, CDR2 YYDKDF (reference sequence). This CDR3 contains 13 residues. Sequencing was carried out using peripheral blood. This rearrangement joins TRBV15 to TRBJ2-7; a possible D gene is TRBD2 (6 bases). The clonotype originates from a man aged 50 to 59 with active or convalescent COVID-19. CDR3 loop: CATSRSREYEQYF. The DNA for the CDR3 is TGTGCCACCAGCAGAAGCCGGGAGTACGAGCAGTACTTC. The variable domain in full, with the rest retrieved from reference TRBV15 and TRBJ2-7, is DAMVIQNPRYQVTQFGKPVTLSCSQTLNHNVMYWYQQKSSQAPKLLFHYYDKDFNNEADTPDNFQSRRPNTSFCFLDIRSPGLGDTAMYLCATSRSREYEQYFGPGTRLTVT.